The clone carrying this T cell receptor (beta chain) was seen more than once but under ten times. This sample was included in a study of blood T cell repertoires in COVID-19. Study context: COVID-19 samples collected from the United States, Italy and Spain covered acute and convalescent phases. In each case, the material was cDNA or gDNA derived from T cells, B-cell-depleted T cells, or PBMCs.

Original data processing: The authors estimated nucleated cell counts from reference gene primer amplification. Sequencing was performed with immunoSEQ multiplex PCR; in TCRdb, only in-frame clones are kept and a portion is missing. D and trimming were read from the DNA, whereas the V and J calls and clone size are those reported in that table. This sample has some 43,000 clones, with around 90% found just once. The CDR3 is 15 amino acids. Germline CDR1 LNHDA, CDR2 SQIVND (reference sequence). V was clipped by 7 bases and J by 4 bases; unmatched bases: 11. V gene TRBV19 combines with J gene TRBJ1-1; 8 bases line up with TRBD1. This TCR was sampled from a man in his fifties or sixties with active COVID-19. Specimen: peripheral blood. CDR3 protein: CASIPDRERVTEAFF. The CDR3 DNA follows: TGTGCCAGTATCCCGGACAGGGAAAGAGTCACTGAAGCTTTCTTT.